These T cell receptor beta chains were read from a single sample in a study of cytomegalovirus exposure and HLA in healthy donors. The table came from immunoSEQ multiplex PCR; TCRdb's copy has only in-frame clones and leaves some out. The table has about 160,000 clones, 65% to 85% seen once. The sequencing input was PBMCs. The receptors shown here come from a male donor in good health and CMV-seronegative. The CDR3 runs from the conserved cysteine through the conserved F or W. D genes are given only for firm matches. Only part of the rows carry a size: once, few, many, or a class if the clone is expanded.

TGTGCCAGCAGTAATCTAGCGGGAGGGTCGGGTGAGCAGTTCTTC	CASSNLAGGSGEQFF	TRBD2	TRBJ2-1	TRBV6-4	.
TGTGCCAGCTCTCCCGACAGGTCTAACTATGGCTACACCTTC	CASSPDRSNYGYTF	.	TRBJ1-2	TRBV18	.
TGTGCCAGCAGCTTACTATCCTCGCCAGATACGCAGTATTTT	CASSLLSSPDTQYF	.	TRBJ2-3	TRBV7-6	.
TGTGCCAGCAGCCCCGAGACAGGACATTCCTACGAGCAGTACTTC	CASSPETGHSYEQYF	.	TRBJ2-7	TRBV7-9	.
TGTGCCATCAGTGCAGGGGACCAAGAGACCCAGTACTTC	CAISAGDQETQYF	.	TRBJ2-5	TRBV10-3	.
TGTGCCAGCAGTTTCCCCTCAGGAGGGGGCAAAGAGACCCAGTACTTC	CASSFPSGGGKETQYF	.	TRBJ2-5	TRBV28	.
TGTGCCAGCAGTTATGAGACAGGGGTGGGCTACACCTTC	CASSYETGVGYTF	TRBD1	TRBJ1-2	TRBV25-1	.
TGTGCCAGCAAAGACCTAGGGGTCACTGAAGCTTTCTTT	CASKDLGVTEAFF	.	TRBJ1-1	TRBV28	.
TGCGCCAGCAGCTTGGCCGGGACAGGGGTCGGTTCACCCCTCCACTTT	CASSLAGTGVGSPLHF	TRBD1	TRBJ1-6	TRBV5-1	.
TGTGCCAGTAGTATTTCGGGATATAGCAATCAGCCCCAGCATTTT	CASSISGYSNQPQHF	.	TRBJ1-5	TRBV19	.
TGCGCCAGCAGCCAAAGTACGGGACAGGCCTACGAGCAGTACTTC	CASSQSTGQAYEQYF	TRBD1	TRBJ2-7	TRBV4-1	.
TGCGCCAGCAGCCAAGCGGGGTTGAACACTGAAGCTTTCTTT	CASSQAGLNTEAFF	.	TRBJ1-1	TRBV4-3	few
TGTGCCAGCAGTTTAGGAGTGGAGCAGTACTTC	CASSLGVEQYF	.	TRBJ2-7	TRBV28	.
TGTGCCATGAGGGTGGACAATGAGCAGTTCTTC	CAMRVDNEQFF	.	TRBJ2-1	TRBV10-3	.
TGTCCCAAGGGGGGGAAGCGGTTGGATTCAAGCTCCTATAATTCACCCCTCCACTTT	CPKGGKRLDSSSYNSPLHF	.	TRBJ1-6	TRBV27	.
TGTGCCAGCACCCAACGAGACAGGAGCAATCAGCCCCAGCATTTT	CASTQRDRSNQPQHF	.	TRBJ1-5	TRBV6-6	.
TGTGCCAGCAGCTTAGAATCCGGGACAAAGCAGTATTTT	CASSLESGTKQYF	.	TRBJ2-3	TRBV7-6	once
TGCGCCAGCAGCCAAGGTCCGGGACTAGCGGGATCGGGTAGCACAGATACGCAGTATTTT	CASSQGPGLAGSGSTDTQYF	TRBD2	TRBJ2-3	TRBV4-1	.
TGTGCCAGCAGGTTAGAGGACAGGACCCACGAGCAGTACTTC	CASRLEDRTHEQYF	TRBD1	TRBJ2-7	TRBV28	.
TGTGCCAGCAGCCCCCTGGGAGATAGCAATCAGCCCCAGCATTTT	CASSPLGDSNQPQHF	.	TRBJ1-5	TRBV6-5	.
TGTGCCAGCAGCTCTTCCCGTGGGGGCGGCGAGACCCAGTACTTC	CASSSSRGGGETQYF	.	TRBJ2-5	TRBV7-2	once
TGTGCCAGCAGCGTTTTCGACAGGGGAGTCAGTGGCTACACCTTC	CASSVFDRGVSGYTF	TRBD1	TRBJ1-2	TRBV9	.
TGTGCCAGCAGCTTGGGGACAGGGGGAAACACCATATATTTT	CASSLGTGGNTIYF	TRBD1	TRBJ1-3	TRBV5-4	.
TGTGCCAGCAGCCCAATCGGCGACAACAATGAGCAGTTCTTC	CASSPIGDNNEQFF	.	TRBJ2-1	TRBV4-2	.
TGCGCCAGCAGCCAAGGGCTGGGGATGGGGGCCTCGAACACTGAAGCTTTCTTT	CASSQGLGMGASNTEAFF	.	TRBJ1-1	TRBV4-1	.
TGTGCCAGCAGTCATGGACTCAACACAGATACGCAGTATTTT	CASSHGLNTDTQYF	.	TRBJ2-3	TRBV28	.
TGTGCCATCAGTGAGTACGATCTTGACAGGGGGACGGGGGAGCAGTACTTC	CAISEYDLDRGTGEQYF	TRBD1	TRBJ2-7	TRBV10-3	.
TGTGCCAGCAGCCCCCTCGGGGGGACAGGGGGCTACAATGAGCAGTTCTTC	CASSPLGGTGGYNEQFF	TRBD1	TRBJ2-1	TRBV7-2	.
TGTGCCAGCAGTGTAGACAGGGGGTTCTACGAGCAGTACTTC	CASSVDRGFYEQYF	TRBD1	TRBJ2-7	TRBV6-1	.
TGTGCCAGCAGGGGCAGGGCCACAGATACGCAGTATTTT	CASRGRATDTQYF	.	TRBJ2-3	TRBV28	.
TGTGCCATCAGTGAGTGGGACAGTGACACCGGGGAGCTGTTTTTT	CAISEWDSDTGELFF	TRBD1	TRBJ2-2	TRBV10-3	.